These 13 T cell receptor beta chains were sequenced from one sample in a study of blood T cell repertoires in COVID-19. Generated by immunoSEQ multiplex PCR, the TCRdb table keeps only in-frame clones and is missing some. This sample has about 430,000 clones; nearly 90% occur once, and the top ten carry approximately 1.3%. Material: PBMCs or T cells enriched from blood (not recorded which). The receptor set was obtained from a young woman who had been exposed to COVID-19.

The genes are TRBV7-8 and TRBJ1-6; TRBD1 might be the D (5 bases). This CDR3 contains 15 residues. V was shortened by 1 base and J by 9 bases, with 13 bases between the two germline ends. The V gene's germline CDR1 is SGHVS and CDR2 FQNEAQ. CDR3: CASSLGGEDGSPLHF. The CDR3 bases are TGTGCCAGCAGCTTAGGAGGGGAGGACGGTTCACCCCTCCACTTT.

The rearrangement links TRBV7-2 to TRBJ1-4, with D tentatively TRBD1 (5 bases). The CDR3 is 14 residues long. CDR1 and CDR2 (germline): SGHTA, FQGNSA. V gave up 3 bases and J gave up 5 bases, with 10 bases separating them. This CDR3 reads CASSFGPGNEKLFF. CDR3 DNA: TGTGCCAGCAGCTTCGGCCCAGGGAATGAAAAACTGTTTTTT.

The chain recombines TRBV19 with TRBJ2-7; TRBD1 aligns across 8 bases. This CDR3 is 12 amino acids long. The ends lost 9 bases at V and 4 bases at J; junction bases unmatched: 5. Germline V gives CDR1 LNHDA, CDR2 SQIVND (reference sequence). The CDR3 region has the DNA TGTGCCAGGTCCAGGGGGCCTTACGAGCAGTACTTC. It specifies CARSRGPYEQYF.

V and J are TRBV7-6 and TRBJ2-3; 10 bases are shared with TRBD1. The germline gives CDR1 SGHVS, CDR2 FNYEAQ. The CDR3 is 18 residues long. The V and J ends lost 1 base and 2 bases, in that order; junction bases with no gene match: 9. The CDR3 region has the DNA TGTGCCAGCAGCTTAGGGACAGACAGGGGGCCACACACAGATACGCAGTATTTT. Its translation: CASSLGTDRGPHTDTQYF.

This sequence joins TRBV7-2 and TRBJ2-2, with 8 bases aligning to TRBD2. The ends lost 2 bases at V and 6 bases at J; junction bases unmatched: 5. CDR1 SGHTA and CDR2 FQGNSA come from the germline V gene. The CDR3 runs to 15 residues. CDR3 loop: CASSLSGGFPGELFF. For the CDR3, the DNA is TGTGCCAGCAGCTTATCGGGGGGGTTCCCCGGGGAGCTGTTTTTT.

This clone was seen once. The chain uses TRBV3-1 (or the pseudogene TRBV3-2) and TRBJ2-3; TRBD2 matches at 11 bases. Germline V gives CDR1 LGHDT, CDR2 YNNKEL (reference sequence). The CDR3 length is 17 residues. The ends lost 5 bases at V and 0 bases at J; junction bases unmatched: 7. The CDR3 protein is CASSLAGGRSSTDTQYF. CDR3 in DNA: TGTGCCAGCAGCTTAGCGGGGGGGCGTTCTAGCACAGATACGCAGTATTTT.

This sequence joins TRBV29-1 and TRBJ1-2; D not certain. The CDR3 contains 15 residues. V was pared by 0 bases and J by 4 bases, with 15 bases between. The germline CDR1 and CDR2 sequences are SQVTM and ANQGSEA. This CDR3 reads CSVEDRTDEGYGYTF. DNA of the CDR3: TGCAGCGTTGAAGATCGGACCGATGAGGGCTATGGCTACACCTTC.

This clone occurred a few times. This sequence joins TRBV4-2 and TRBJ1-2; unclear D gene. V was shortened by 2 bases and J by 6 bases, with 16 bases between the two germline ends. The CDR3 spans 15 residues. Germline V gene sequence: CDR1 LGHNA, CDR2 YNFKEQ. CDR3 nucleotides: TGTGCCAGCAGCCAAATCCCCCCACTTCTGAATGGCTACACCTTC. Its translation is CASSQIPPLLNGYTF.

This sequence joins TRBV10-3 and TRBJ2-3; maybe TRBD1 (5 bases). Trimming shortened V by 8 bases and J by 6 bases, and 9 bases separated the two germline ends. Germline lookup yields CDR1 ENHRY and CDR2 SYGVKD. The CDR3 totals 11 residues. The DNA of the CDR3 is TGTGCCATCGGCAAGGGGGATACGCAGTATTTT. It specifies CAIGKGDTQYF.

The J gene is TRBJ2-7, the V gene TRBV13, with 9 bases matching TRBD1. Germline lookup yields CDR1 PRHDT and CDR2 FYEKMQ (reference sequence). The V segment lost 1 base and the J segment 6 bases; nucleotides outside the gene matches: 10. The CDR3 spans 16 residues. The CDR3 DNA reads TGTGCCAGCAGCTTAGCTTCCGGGACAGGGAATAGCGAGCAGTACTTC. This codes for CASSLASGTGNSEQYF.

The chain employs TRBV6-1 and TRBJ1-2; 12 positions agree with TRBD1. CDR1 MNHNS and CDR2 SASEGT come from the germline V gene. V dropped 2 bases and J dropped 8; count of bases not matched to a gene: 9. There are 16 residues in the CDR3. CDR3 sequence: CASSEWGQGASTGYTF. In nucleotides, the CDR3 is TGTGCCAGCAGTGAATGGGGACAGGGGGCGTCGACCGGCTACACCTTC.

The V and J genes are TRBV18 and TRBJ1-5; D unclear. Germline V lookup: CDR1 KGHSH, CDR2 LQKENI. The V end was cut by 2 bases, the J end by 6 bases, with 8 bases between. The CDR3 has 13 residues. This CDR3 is CASSPSGIQPQHF. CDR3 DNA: TGTGCCAGCTCACCATCGGGAATTCAGCCCCAGCATTTT.

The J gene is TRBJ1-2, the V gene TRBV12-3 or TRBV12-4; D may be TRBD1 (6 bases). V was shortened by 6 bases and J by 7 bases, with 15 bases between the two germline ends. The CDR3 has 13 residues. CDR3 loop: CASRATGSGGYTF. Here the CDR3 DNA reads TGTGCCAGCAGAGCTACAGGGTCGGGTGGCTACACCTTC.